The clone carrying this TCR beta chain was observed a single time. Its specificity is unknown. This entry is derived from a study of cytomegalovirus exposure and HLA in healthy donors. For the study at large: In an earlier analysis, approximately 120 million unique TCR beta sequences were found from approximately 170 million T cells.

The PCR contained 60 Vbeta and 13 Jbeta primers. Sequencing used immunoSEQ multiplex PCR; TCRdb keeps in-frame clones, though not all of them. The table has fewer than 200,000 clones, around 68% seen once. Findings and limits, study-wide: According to an earlier analysis, most TCR beta V segments yielded productive rearrangements about 87% or about 30% of the time. For TCR beta chains, V- and J-gene trimming was later linked to a missense DCLRE1C variant.

Trimming took off 0 bases at V and 8 bases at J, with 9 bases between the two ends. This CDR3 has 14 residues. Germline V gene data show CDR1 as SGHRS and CDR2 as YFSETQ. This receptor was identified in a girl under 18 in good health and CMV-seronegative. Sequenced material: PBMCs. V is TRBV5-1 and J is TRBJ1-6; no clear D gene. This CDR3 reads CASSLVTPDSPLHF. CDR3 DNA sequence: TGCGCCAGCAGCTTGGTTACACCCGATTCACCCCTCCACTTT. The full variable domain, in which reference TRBV5-1 and TRBJ1-6 provide the parts outside the CDR3, is KAGVTQTPRYLIKTRGQQVTLSCSPISGHRSVSWYQQTPGQGLQFLFEYFSETQRNKGNFPGRFSGRQFSNSRSEMNVSTLELGDSALYLCASSLVTPDSPLHFGNGTRLTVT.